Below, 14 T cell receptor beta chains from the same sample are listed, as sequenced in a study of blood T cell repertoires in COVID-19. The repertoire was sequenced with immunoSEQ multiplex PCR; TCRdb's copy has only in-frame clones and lacks some. In the table there are fewer than 150,000 clones, over 75% of which are singletons. The sequenced sample was PBMCs or T cells enriched from blood (not recorded which). The receptors come from a man aged 50 or older in a cohort exposed to, infected with or recovered from COVID-19 (not recorded which).

The J gene is TRBJ1-1, the V gene TRBV28, with TRBD1 matching over 9 bases. Trimming cost V 5 bases and J 6 bases; bases outside gene matches: 19. Germline V lookup: CDR1 MDHEN, CDR2 SYDVKM. This CDR3 is 18 amino acids long. CDR3 bases: TGTGCCAGCAGTCCCCCCCCCGGGACAGGGAAGGGTAAGGCTGAAGCTTTCTTT. Amino acid sequence: CASSPPPGTGKGKAEAFF. The full variable domain, rest sourced from reference TRBV28 and TRBJ1-1, is DVKVTQSSRYLVKRTGEKVFLECVQDMDHENMFWYRQDPGLGLRLIYFSYDVKMKEKGDIPEGYSVSREKKERFSLILESASTNQTSMYLCASSPPPGTGKGKAEAFFGQGTRLTVV.

This clone was picked up one time. The chain employs TRBV19 and TRBJ1-3; TRBD1 matches at 7 bases. Germline V CDR1 and CDR2: LNHDA, SQIVND (reference sequence). V lost 3 bases and J lost 8; bases outside the gene matches: 7. The CDR3 sequence is 14 residues long. This CDR3 is CASSITGVRDTIYF. Written as DNA, the CDR3 is TGTGCCAGTAGTATCACAGGGGTTCGGGACACCATATATTTT.

The chain employs TRBV28 and TRBJ2-6; D call uncertain. Germline lookup yields CDR1 MDHEN and CDR2 SYDVKM. Trimming removed 7 bases from V and 2 bases from J, with 6 bases in between. CDR3 size: 13 residues. The CDR3 sequence: CASITAGANVLTF. The CDR3 nucleotides are TGTGCCAGCATAACAGCTGGGGCCAACGTCCTGACTTTC.

This clone has just a few counts. V gene TRBV5-6 combines with J gene TRBJ2-7; D perhaps matches TRBD2 (6 bases). V was pared by 4 bases and J by 2 bases, with 13 bases between. CDR1 and CDR2 (germline): SGHDT, YYEEEE. The CDR3 has 14 residues. CDR3 region: CASSRSGHTYEQYF. DNA of the CDR3: TGTGCCAGCAGCAGAAGCGGGCACACCTACGAGCAGTACTTC.

The chain combines TRBV7-9 with TRBJ1-1, with TRBD1 matching over 7 bases. Germline loops: CDR1 SEHNR, CDR2 FQNEAQ (reference sequence). Germline trimming cut 6 bases from V and 4 bases from J; bases unmatched to any gene: 2. The CDR3 is made up of 12 amino acids. The CDR3 loop is CASRDRATEAFF. CDR3 bases: TGTGCCAGCAGAGACAGGGCCACTGAAGCTTTCTTT. The complete variable domain, with remaining parts taken from reference TRBV7-9 and TRBJ1-1, reads DTGVSQNPRHKITKRGQNVTFRCDPISEHNRLYWYRQTLGQGPEFLTYFQNEAQLEKSRLLSDRFSAERPKGSFSTLEIQRTEQGDSAMYLCASRDRATEAFFGQGTRLTVV.

CDR3 sequence: CASSLVTVWDRVFGYTF. The CDR3, as DNA: TGTGCCAGCAGCTTAGTAACGGTTTGGGACAGGGTTTTTGGCTACACCTTC. The chain employs TRBV7-9 and TRBJ1-2, with 9 bases fitting TRBD1. The ends lost 1 base at V and 7 bases at J; junction bases unmatched: 13. There are 17 residues in the CDR3. Germline CDR1 reads SEHNR; CDR2 reads FQNEAQ (reference sequence).

This chain connects TRBV12-3 or TRBV12-4 to TRBJ2-7; 11 nucleotides agree with TRBD2. There are 13 residues in the CDR3. V gave up 6 bases and J gave up 4 bases; unmatched junction bases: 2. The CDR3 coding sequence is TGTGCCAGCAGCCGGACTAGCGGGTACGAGCAGTACTTC. Amino acid sequence: CASSRTSGYEQYF.

This clone was recorded only once. The chain combines TRBV5-4 with TRBJ1-2; 8 bases are shared with TRBD1. The CDR3 sequence is 15 residues long. The V segment lost 4 bases and the J segment 4 bases; nucleotides outside the gene matches: 9. Germline V gives CDR1 SGHNT, CDR2 YYREEE (reference sequence). The CDR3 DNA reads as TGTGCCAGCAGCCATGGACAGGGAGGATTCTATGGCTACACCTTC. This encodes CASSHGQGGFYGYTF.

This clone was detected only a few times. The chain joins TRBV7-9 to TRBJ2-1, with 12 bases aligning to TRBD1. The germline CDR1 and CDR2 sequences are SEHNR and FQNEAQ (reference sequence). The CDR3 extends over 14 amino acids. J was trimmed by 8 bases and V by 4 bases; bases with no gene match: 3. The CDR3 here is CASSWRDRGHEQFF. CDR3 in DNA: TGTGCCAGCAGCTGGCGGGACAGGGGGCATGAGCAGTTCTTC.

J is TRBJ2-7 and V is TRBV11-2; a possible D gene is TRBD2 (5 bases). The CDR3 is made up of 17 amino acids. Germline CDR1 reads SGHAT; CDR2 reads FQNNGV. V shed 1 base and J shed 1 base, with 17 bases lying between them. Here the CDR3 DNA reads TGTGCCAGCAGCTTAGGAGGGTATGTAGAGACTTCCTACGAGCAGTACTTC. It encodes CASSLGGYVETSYEQYF.

The V gene is TRBV4-3, the J gene TRBJ2-1; the D gene is possibly TRBD2 (6 bases). The CDR3 has 16 residues. Germline CDR1 LGHNA, CDR2 YSLEER. Trimming removed 0 bases at V and 4 bases at J, with 13 bases between. CDR3 amino acids: CASSQDFASVYNEQFF. The CDR3 nucleotides are TGCGCCAGCAGCCAAGATTTTGCTAGCGTTTACAATGAGCAGTTCTTC.

In DNA form, the CDR3 reads TGTGCCAGCAGCAGATCCCAGGGCTACGAGCAGTACTTC. It is translated as CASSRSQGYEQYF. This rearrangement joins TRBV13 to TRBJ2-7; D is perhaps TRBD1 (5 bases). The ends were cut back, 5 bases at V and 3 bases at J, with 11 bases in the middle. CDR3 length equals 13 residues. Germline V CDR1 and CDR2: PRHDT, FYEKMQ (reference sequence).

The chain uses TRBV14 and TRBJ2-7; weak D call: TRBD2 (6 bases). The V gene lost 4 bases and the J gene lost 11 bases, with 21 bases spanning the gap. This CDR3 has 14 residues. Germline lookup yields CDR1 SGHDN and CDR2 FVKESK. The CDR3 DNA sequence: TGTGCCAGCAGCCCCGCCTCGGTTGGGTGGAGGGAGTACTTC. Its translation is CASSPASVGWREYF.

J is TRBJ2-3 and V is TRBV19; the match to TRBD2 covers 10 bases. The length of the CDR3 is 17 residues. After removal of 3 bases from V and 4 bases from J, the junction contained 10 bases not matched to a gene. Per germline, CDR1 LNHDA and CDR2 SQIVND (reference sequence). Written as DNA, the CDR3 is TGTGCCAGTAGTATCCGCTGGGGGCTAGCGGGAGCAGATACGCAGTATTTT. Translation gives CASSIRWGLAGADTQYF.